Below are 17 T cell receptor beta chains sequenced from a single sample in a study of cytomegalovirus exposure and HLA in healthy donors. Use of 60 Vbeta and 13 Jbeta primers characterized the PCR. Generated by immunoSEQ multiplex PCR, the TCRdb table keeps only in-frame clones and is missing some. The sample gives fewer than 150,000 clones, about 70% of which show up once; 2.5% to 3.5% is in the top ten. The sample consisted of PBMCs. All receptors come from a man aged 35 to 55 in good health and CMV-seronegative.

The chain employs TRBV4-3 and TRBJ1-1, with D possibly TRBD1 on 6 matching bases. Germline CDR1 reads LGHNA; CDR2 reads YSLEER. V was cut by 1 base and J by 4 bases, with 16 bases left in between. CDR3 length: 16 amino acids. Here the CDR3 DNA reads TGCGCCAGCAGCCAAGCGGGGGGGGCCCGTGGCACTGAAGCTTTCTTT. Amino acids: CASSQAGGARGTEAFF.

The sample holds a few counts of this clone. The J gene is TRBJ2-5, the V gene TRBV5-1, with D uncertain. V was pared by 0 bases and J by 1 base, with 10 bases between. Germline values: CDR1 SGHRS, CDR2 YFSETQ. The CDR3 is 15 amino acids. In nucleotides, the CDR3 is TGCGCCAGCAGCTTGGACGTTGGCAGCCAAGAGACCCAGTACTTC. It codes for CASSLDVGSQETQYF.

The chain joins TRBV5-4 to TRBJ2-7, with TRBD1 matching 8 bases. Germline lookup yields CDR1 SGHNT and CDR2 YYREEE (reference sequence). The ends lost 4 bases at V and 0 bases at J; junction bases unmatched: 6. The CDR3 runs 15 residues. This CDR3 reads CASSQGQVGSYEQYF. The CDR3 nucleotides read TGTGCCAGCAGCCAGGGACAGGTCGGCTCCTACGAGCAGTACTTC.

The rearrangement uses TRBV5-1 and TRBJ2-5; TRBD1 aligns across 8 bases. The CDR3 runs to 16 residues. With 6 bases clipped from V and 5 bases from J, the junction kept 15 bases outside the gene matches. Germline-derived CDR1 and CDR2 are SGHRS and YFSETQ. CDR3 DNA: TGCGCCAGCAACCAGGGGGCTTTGAAAAGTAGGGAGACCCAGTACTTC. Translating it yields CASNQGALKSRETQYF.

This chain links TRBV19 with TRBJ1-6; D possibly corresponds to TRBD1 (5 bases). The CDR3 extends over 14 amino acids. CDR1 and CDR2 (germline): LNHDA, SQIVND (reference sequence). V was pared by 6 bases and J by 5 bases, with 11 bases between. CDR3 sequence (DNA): TGTGCCAGTAGCAGGGCCCTCAATAATTCACCCCTCCACTTT. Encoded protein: CASSRALNNSPLHF.

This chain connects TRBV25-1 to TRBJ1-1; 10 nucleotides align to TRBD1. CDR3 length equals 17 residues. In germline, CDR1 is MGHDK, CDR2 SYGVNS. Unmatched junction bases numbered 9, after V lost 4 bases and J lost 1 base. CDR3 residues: CASSARQGARPNTEAFF. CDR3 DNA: TGTGCCAGCAGTGCTCGACAGGGGGCAAGACCGAACACTGAAGCTTTCTTT.

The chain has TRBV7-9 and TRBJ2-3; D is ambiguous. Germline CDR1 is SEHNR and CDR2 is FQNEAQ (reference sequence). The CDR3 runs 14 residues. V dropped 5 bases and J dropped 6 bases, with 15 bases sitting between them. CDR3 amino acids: CASSPQLPRDTQYF. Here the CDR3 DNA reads TGTGCCAGCAGCCCCCAGCTACCGAGGGATACGCAGTATTTT.

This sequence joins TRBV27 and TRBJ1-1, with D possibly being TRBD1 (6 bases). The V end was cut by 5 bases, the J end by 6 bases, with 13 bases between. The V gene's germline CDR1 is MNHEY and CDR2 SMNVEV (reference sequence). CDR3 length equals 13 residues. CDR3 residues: CASSPIPGAEAFF. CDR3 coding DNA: TGTGCCAGCAGTCCCATACCAGGGGCTGAAGCTTTCTTT.

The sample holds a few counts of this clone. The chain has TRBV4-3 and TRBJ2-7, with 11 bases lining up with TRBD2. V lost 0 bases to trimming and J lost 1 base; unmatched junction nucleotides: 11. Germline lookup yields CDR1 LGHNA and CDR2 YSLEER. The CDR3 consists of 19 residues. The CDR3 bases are TGCGCCAGCAGCCAAGATCTAGCGGGGGGCCGAGATTCTTCCTACGAGCAGTACTTC. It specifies CASSQDLAGGRDSSYEQYF.

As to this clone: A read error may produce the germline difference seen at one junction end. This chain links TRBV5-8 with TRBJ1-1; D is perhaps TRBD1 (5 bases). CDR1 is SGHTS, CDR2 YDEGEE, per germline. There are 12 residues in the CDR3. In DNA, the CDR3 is TGTGCCAGCAGCGGGGAGGACACAGAAGCTTTCTTT. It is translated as CASSGEDTEAFF.

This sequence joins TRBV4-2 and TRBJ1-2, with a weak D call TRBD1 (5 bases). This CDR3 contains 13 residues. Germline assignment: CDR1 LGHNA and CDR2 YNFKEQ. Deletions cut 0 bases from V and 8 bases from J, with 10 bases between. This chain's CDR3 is CASSQDGWGGYTF. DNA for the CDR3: TGTGCCAGCAGCCAAGACGGTTGGGGCGGCTACACCTTC.

The CDR3 nucleotides read TGTGCCAGCAGCCCGGGACAGGGTGGTCGGCACGCTGAAGCTTTCTTT. Protein product: CASSPGQGGRHAEAFF. The rearrangement joins TRBV5-5 to TRBJ1-1; 9 nucleotides line up with TRBD1. Per germline, CDR1 SGHKS and CDR2 YYEKEE (reference sequence). This CDR3 is built from 16 residues. V lost 4 bases to trimming and J lost 6 bases; unmatched junction nucleotides: 13.

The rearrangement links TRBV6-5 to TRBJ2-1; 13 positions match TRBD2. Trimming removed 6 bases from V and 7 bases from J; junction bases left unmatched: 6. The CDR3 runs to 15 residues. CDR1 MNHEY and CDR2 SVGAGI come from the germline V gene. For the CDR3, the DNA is TGTGCCAGCAGCGAACTAGCGGGAGGGCCGAATGAGCAGTTCTTC. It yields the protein CASSELAGGPNEQFF.

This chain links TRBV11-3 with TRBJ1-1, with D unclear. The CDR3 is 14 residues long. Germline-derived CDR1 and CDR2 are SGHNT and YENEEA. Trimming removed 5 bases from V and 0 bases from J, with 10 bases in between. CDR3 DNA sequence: TGTGCCAGCAGCCCCACGCGGTTGAACACTGAAGCTTTCTTT. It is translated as CASSPTRLNTEAFF.

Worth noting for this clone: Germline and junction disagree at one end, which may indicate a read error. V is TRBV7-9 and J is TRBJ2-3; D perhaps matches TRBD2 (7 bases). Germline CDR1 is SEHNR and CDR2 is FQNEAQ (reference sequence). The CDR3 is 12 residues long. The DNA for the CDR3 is TGTACCAGCGGGGCAGGGGCAGATACGCAGTATTTT. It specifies CTSGAGADTQYF. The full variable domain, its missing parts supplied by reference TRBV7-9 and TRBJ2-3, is DTGVSQNPRHKITKRGQNVTFRCDPISEHNRLYWYRQTLGQGPEFLTYFQNEAQLEKSRLLSDRFSAERPKGSFSTLEIQRTEQGDSAMYLCTSGAGADTQYFGPGTRLTVL.

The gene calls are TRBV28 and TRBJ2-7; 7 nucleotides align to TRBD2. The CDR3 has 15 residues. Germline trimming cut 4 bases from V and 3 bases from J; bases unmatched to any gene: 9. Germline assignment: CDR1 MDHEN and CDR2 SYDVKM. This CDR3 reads CASSYPKAGIYEQYF. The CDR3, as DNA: TGTGCCAGCAGTTACCCTAAAGCGGGAATCTACGAGCAGTACTTC.

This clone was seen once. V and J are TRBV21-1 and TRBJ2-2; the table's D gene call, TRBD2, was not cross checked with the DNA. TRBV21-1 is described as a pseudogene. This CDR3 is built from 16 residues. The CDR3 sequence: CASSKRAGGGTGELFF. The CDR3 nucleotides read TGTGCCAGCAGCAAACGAGCGGGAGGGGGCACCGGGGAGCTGTTTTTT.